The 29 T cell receptor beta chains below all came from one sample that was sequenced in a study of T cells in Graves' hyperthyroidism and ophthalmopathy. TCR beta CDR3 regions were amplified from RNA transcripts. An initial round of RT-PCR targeting the TCR CDR3 relied on the HTBI primer set. TCRdb called the multiplex PCR reads again in MiXCR, with one record for every CDR3 protein. The data hold hundreds of thousands of distinct CDR3 sequences, with around 14% observed a single time. The sequencing sample was made of blood. These receptors were obtained from a woman younger than 30 with Graves' hyperthyroidism.

This clonotype was picked up many times. This sequence joins TRBV18 and TRBJ2-1; D gene unclear. Germline V gives CDR1 KGHSH, CDR2 LQKENI. The V end lost 6 bases, the J end lost 4 bases, and 22 bases lay between the germline ends. This CDR3 has 17 residues. CDR3 amino acids: CASSPRTSSASYNEQFF. The CDR3 nucleotides read TGTGCCAGCTCGCCTAGGACCTCAAGCGCATCATACAATGAGCAGTTCTTC.

This clonotype showed up many times. The rearrangement links TRBV19 to TRBJ1-1, with D tentatively TRBD1 (5 bases). This CDR3 comprises 13 residues. In germline, CDR1 is LNHDA, CDR2 SQIVND (reference sequence). The V end lost 10 bases, the J end lost 1 base, and 13 bases lay between the germline ends. CDR3 DNA sequence: TGTGCCACCCGAGGGGAGGGGAACACTGAAGCTTTCTTT. It translates to CATRGEGNTEAFF.

The chain couples TRBV3-1 to TRBJ2-7, with no clear D. The ends were cut back, 4 bases at V and 0 bases at J, with 13 bases in the middle. Per germline, CDR1 LGHDT and CDR2 YNNKEL (reference sequence). The CDR3 consists of 15 residues. The CDR3 nucleotides are TGTGCCAGCAGCCCCCGATACCTCAGCTCCTACGAGCAGTACTTC. It yields the protein CASSPRYLSSYEQYF.

This clonotype was seen repeatedly, ten times or more. The CDR3, as DNA: TGTGCCATCAGTGAGAAAACAACCCGCTCCTACGAGCAGTACTTC. This sequence encodes CAISEKTTRSYEQYF. J is TRBJ2-7 and V is TRBV10-3; D uncertain. Germline lookup yields CDR1 ENHRY and CDR2 SYGVKD. Trimming took off 2 bases at V and 0 bases at J, with 11 bases between the two ends. The CDR3 spans 15 residues.

This clonotype showed up many times. This chain uses TRBV7-2 with TRBJ2-7; D possibly matches TRBD1 or TRBD2 (5 bases each). Looked up from germline, CDR1 is SGHTA and CDR2 is FQGNSA. Trimming took 1 base from V and 3 from J, leaving 19 bases between them. The CDR3 has 17 amino acids. For the CDR3, the DNA is TGTGCCAGCAGCTTAGTTCGGGGCTGGGCCCCTAACTACGAGCAGTACTTC. It translates to CASSLVRGWAPNYEQYF.

Ten or more counts support this clonotype. This rearrangement joins TRBV7-2 to TRBJ1-1; no reliable D call. The CDR3 totals 13 residues. Germline V CDR1 and CDR2: SGHTA, FQGNSA. V was shortened by 5 bases and J by 2 bases, with 9 bases between the two germline ends. Here the CDR3 DNA reads TGTGCCAGCAGCCCAAGGATCAACACTGAAGCTTTCTTT. Protein product: CASSPRINTEAFF.

This clonotype was counted many times. The chain recombines TRBV28 with TRBJ2-6, with TRBD2 as a possible D gene (6 bases). The germline V and J ends were trimmed by 7 bases and 0 bases, with 13 bases remaining between them. This CDR3 is built from 16 residues. CDR1 is MDHEN, CDR2 SYDVKM, per germline. The CDR3 is CASNRGFRSGANVLTF. Written as DNA, the CDR3 is TGTGCCAGCAATCGGGGGTTCCGCTCTGGGGCCAACGTCCTGACTTTC.

This clonotype was seen repeatedly, ten times or more. The V call is TRBV12-3 or TRBV12-4, the J call TRBJ2-5; D is possibly TRBD2 (5 bases). The CDR3 is 12 residues long. The germline V and J ends were trimmed by 5 bases and 5 bases, with 9 bases remaining between them. The CDR3 nucleotides are TGTGCCAGCAGTCCATCGGGGGAGACCCAGTACTTC. Residues: CASSPSGETQYF.

In regard to this clonotype: Being one base from a much bigger clone, this may be a read error. The CDR3 loop is CASSRPPSGAVTQYF. The CDR3 region has the DNA TGTGCCAGCAGCCGCCCACCTAGCGGCGCAGTTACGCAGTATTTT. The rearrangement uses TRBV12-3 or TRBV12-4 and TRBJ2-3, with 7 bases lining up with TRBD2. The junction had 14 bases not matched to a gene; V was cut back by 6 bases and J by 8 bases. CDR3 length: 15 residues.

This clonotype was seen repeatedly, ten times or more. The rearrangement uses TRBV28 and TRBJ2-7; D might be TRBD2 (5 bases). Germline assignment: CDR1 MDHEN and CDR2 SYDVKM. The CDR3 spans 13 residues. V shed 6 bases and J shed 6 bases, with 15 bases lying between them. The chain's CDR3 is CASSRGGKIEQYF. CDR3 nucleotides: TGTGCCAGCAGCCGGGGTGGGAAGATCGAGCAGTACTTC.

The rearrangement uses TRBV4-3 and TRBJ2-5; the match to TRBD2 covers 8 bases. Trimming removed 0 bases from V and 4 bases from J; junction bases left unmatched: 7. Germline V CDR1 and CDR2: LGHNA, YSLEER. This CDR3 has 16 residues. The CDR3 sequence: CASSQDLEAGGETQYF. For the CDR3, the DNA is TGCGCCAGCAGCCAAGATCTGGAGGCGGGGGGAGAGACCCAGTACTTC.

This clonotype has a count of ten or more. This sequence joins TRBV2 and TRBJ1-1, with D unclear. Between the trimmed V and J ends, which lost 8 bases and 0 bases, there was a span of 10 bases. The CDR3 length is 13 residues. The germline V gene has CDR1 SNHLY and CDR2 FYNNEI. The CDR3 sequence: CASEEEMNTEAFF. In DNA, the CDR3 is TGTGCCAGCGAGGAGGAGATGAACACTGAAGCTTTCTTT. The full variable domain, its missing parts supplied by reference TRBV2 and TRBJ1-1, is EPEVTQTPSHQVTQMGQEVILRCVPISNHLYFYWYRQILGQKVEFLVSFYNNEISEKSEIFDDQFSVERPDGSNFTLKIRSTKLEDSAMYFCASEEEMNTEAFFGQGTRLTVV.

V gene TRBV9 combines with J gene TRBJ2-1; 9 bases map to TRBD2. This CDR3 contains 17 residues. Trimming took 3 bases from V and 6 from J; bases not matched to a gene: 13. CDR1 is SGDLS and CDR2 is YYNGEE in the germline V gene. CDR3 nucleotide sequence: TGTGCCAGCAGCGAGAGGGGCGGTAGCGGGAGTCCCAATGAGCAGTTCTTC. It translates to CASSERGGSGSPNEQFF.

There are a few counts of this clonotype. The chain couples TRBV5-1 to TRBJ2-5, with 7 bases that match TRBD2. The junction had 10 bases not matched to a gene; V was cut back by 3 bases and J by 5 bases. Germline CDR1 and CDR2: SGHRS and YFSETQ. The CDR3 extends over 15 amino acids. In DNA form, the CDR3 reads TGCGCCAGCAGCTACGACGGGACTACTTGGGAGACCCAGTACTTC. Translation: CASSYDGTTWETQYF.

Ten or more counts support this clonotype. The chain is built from TRBV7-9 and TRBJ1-2; tentative D call: TRBD1 (6 bases). With 5 bases removed from V and 4 bases from J, the gap between germline ends came to 17 bases. From germline, CDR1 is SEHNR and CDR2 FQNEAQ (reference sequence). This CDR3 contains 15 residues. CDR3: CASSPRTAILYGYTF. The CDR3 DNA is TGTGCCAGCAGCCCAAGGACAGCGATCCTCTATGGCTACACCTTC.

The chain is built from TRBV15 and TRBJ2-3; TRBD2 aligns across 10 bases. Germline CDR1 and CDR2: LNHNV and YYDKDF (reference sequence). The CDR3 loop spans 18 amino acids. The V and J ends lost 5 bases and 1 base, in that order; junction bases with no gene match: 12. As DNA, the CDR3 is TGTGCCACCAGCCGCCCGGCTAGCGGGAGTCGACGCACAGATACGCAGTATTTT. Translated, it gives CATSRPASGSRRTDTQYF.

At least ten counts were recorded for this clonotype. The chain joins TRBV7-9 to TRBJ2-7; 13 nucleotides align to TRBD2. CDR3 length: 16 amino acids. Germline trimming cut 4 bases from V and 8 bases from J; bases unmatched to any gene: 11. Germline V gene lookup returns CDR1 SEHNR and CDR2 FQNEAQ (reference sequence). The chain's CDR3 is CASSSDSLAGGYKQYF. The CDR3 coding sequence is TGTGCCAGCAGCTCTGATTCACTAGCGGGAGGGTATAAGCAGTACTTC. The whole variable domain, remainder taken from reference TRBV7-9 and TRBJ2-7, is DTGVSQNPRHKITKRGQNVTFRCDPISEHNRLYWYRQTLGQGPEFLTYFQNEAQLEKSRLLSDRFSAERPKGSFSTLEIQRTEQGDSAMYLCASSSDSLAGGYKQYFGPGTRLTVT.

This clonotype has a handful of counts. J is TRBJ1-2 and V is TRBV6-1; D might be TRBD1 (5 bases). The CDR3 length is 16 residues. Looked up from germline, CDR1 is MNHNS and CDR2 is SASEGT. The V end lost 6 bases, the J end lost 3 bases, and 20 bases lay between the germline ends. CDR3 DNA: TGTGCCAGCAGCTATACCGGGACGGCATCGTACTATGGCTACACCTTC. Amino acid sequence: CASSYTGTASYYGYTF.

This clonotype was seen at least ten times. This sequence joins TRBV6-2 or TRBV6-3 and TRBJ2-1; 7 nucleotides line up with TRBD2. V gave up 6 bases and J gave up 4 bases; unmatched junction bases: 21. Germline V lookup: CDR1 MNHEY, CDR2 SVGEGT. The CDR3 covers 19 residues. The CDR3 DNA is TGTGCCAGCAGCCCCATGCCCGCGGGGGTGCCGACACCTTACAATGAGCAGTTCTTC. Protein product: CASSPMPAGVPTPYNEQFF.

The table lists this clonotype with many counts. The genes are TRBV28 and TRBJ2-7, with D perhaps TRBD1 (6 bases). This CDR3 is built from 14 residues. V was shortened by 3 bases and J by 1 base, with 10 bases between the two germline ends. Germline loops: CDR1 MDHEN, CDR2 SYDVKM. This CDR3 reads CASSFHDRSYEQYF. DNA of the CDR3: TGTGCCAGCAGTTTCCACGACAGGTCCTACGAGCAGTACTTC. Filled out from reference TRBV28 and TRBJ2-7, the complete variable domain reads DVKVTQSSRYLVKRTGEKVFLECVQDMDHENMFWYRQDPGLGLRLIYFSYDVKMKEKGDIPEGYSVSREKKERFSLILESASTNQTSMYLCASSFHDRSYEQYFGPGTRLTVT.

The table lists this clonotype with a few counts. The rearrangement joins TRBV19 to TRBJ2-1; 9 nucleotides match TRBD2. Germline CDR1 is LNHDA and CDR2 is SQIVND (reference sequence). After removal of 6 bases from V and 0 bases from J, the junction contained 15 bases not matched to a gene. The CDR3 sequence is 19 residues long. CDR3 coding DNA: TGTGCCAGTAGACCCACTTCAGTGACTAGCGGAAGCTCCTACAATGAGCAGTTCTTC. This translates into CASRPTSVTSGSSYNEQFF.

This clonotype has at least ten counts. This CDR3 is CASSLGPGREQFF. DNA of the CDR3: TGTGCCAGCAGCTTAGGGCCGGGACGCGAGCAGTTCTTC. This sequence joins TRBV13 and TRBJ2-1; D could derive from TRBD1 or TRBD2 (5 bases each). The germline V and J ends were trimmed by 0 bases and 10 bases, with 10 bases remaining between them. The CDR3 is made up of 13 amino acids. Germline CDR1 is PRHDT and CDR2 is FYEKMQ (reference sequence).

This clonotype came up many times. The rearrangement links TRBV29-1 to TRBJ1-2; a weak D match, TRBD1 (5 bases). Looked up from germline, CDR1 is SQVTM and CDR2 is ANQGSEA. The CDR3 extends over 14 amino acids. The ends were cut back, 0 bases at V and 0 bases at J, with 8 bases in the middle. CDR3 sequence: CSVEEPTANYGYTF. Here the CDR3 DNA reads TGCAGCGTTGAAGAGCCGACAGCTAACTATGGCTACACCTTC.

The table lists this clonotype with a few counts. This rearrangement joins TRBV27 to TRBJ2-7; 7 nucleotides agree with TRBD2. With 3 bases clipped from V and 2 bases from J, the junction kept 13 bases outside the gene matches. CDR3 length equals 17 residues. Germline assignment: CDR1 MNHEY and CDR2 SMNVEV (reference sequence). The CDR3 reads CASSFGVAGAQAYEQYF. CDR3 in DNA: TGTGCCAGCAGTTTCGGGGTGGCGGGAGCCCAGGCCTACGAGCAGTACTTC.

The table lists this clonotype with many counts. The rearrangement uses TRBV28 and TRBJ1-6; D ambiguous. CDR3 length equals 13 residues. The germline V gene encodes CDR1 MDHEN and CDR2 SYDVKM. Trimming stripped 2 bases from V and 7 bases from J, with 6 bases between. The CDR3 region is CASSLMGNSPLHF. Written as DNA, the CDR3 is TGTGCCAGCAGTTTAATGGGGAATTCACCCCTCCACTTT.

Notes on this clonotype: A read error may explain this, as a much larger clone is one base away. The rearrangement joins TRBV3-1 to TRBJ1-3, with D tentatively TRBD1 (5 bases). CDR1 is LGHDT, CDR2 YNNKEL, per germline (reference sequence). This CDR3 has 12 amino acids. In DNA form, the CDR3 reads TGTGCCAGCACGGGGGGAGGAAACGCCATATATTTT. Protein sequence: CASTGGGNAIYF.

This clonotype was counted many times. The chain has TRBV18 and TRBJ1-1; 8 nucleotides match TRBD1. The CDR3 contains 15 residues. Trimming cost V 2 bases and J 1 base; bases outside gene matches: 3. From germline, CDR1 is KGHSH and CDR2 LQKENI. The CDR3 loop reads CASSPNQGANTEAFF. CDR3 sequence (DNA): TGTGCCAGCTCACCAAACCAGGGGGCGAACACTGAAGCTTTCTTT.

As concerns this clonotype: A much larger clonotype is one base distant, so this may be a read error. The rearrangement joins TRBV7-2 to TRBJ2-1; the match to TRBD2 covers 8 bases. Germline V gene sequence: CDR1 SGHTA, CDR2 FQGNSA. The CDR3 totals 16 residues. Written as DNA, the CDR3 is TGTGCCAGCAGCTTAGAAGGGACTAGAGCCTACGATGAGCAGTTCTTC. Its translation: CASSLEGTRAYDEQFF. Filled out from reference TRBV7-2 and TRBJ2-1, the complete variable domain reads GAGVSQSPSNKVTEKGKDVELRCDPISGHTALYWYRQSLGQGLEFLIYFQGNSAPDKSGLPSDRFSAERTGGSVSTLTIQRTQQEDSAVYLCASSLEGTRAYDEQFFGPGTRLTVL.

This clonotype has a count of ten or more. The V call is TRBV6-1, the J call TRBJ2-2; D is uncertain. Germline CDR1 MNHNS, CDR2 SASEGT. This CDR3 region has 11 residues. V was cut by 8 bases and J by 9 bases, with 10 bases left in between. CDR3 DNA sequence: TGTGCCAGCGGGAATGGACGGGAGCTGTTTTTT. It is translated as CASGNGRELFF.